The 7 T cell receptor beta chains reported below all come from one sample, sequenced in a study of CD8 T cells in ankylosing spondylitis listed by TCRdb under 2017. What the study reported, not specific to this receptor: Blood from ankylosing spondylitis patients appeared to be characterized by a TCR beta motif composed of about eight highly homologous amino acid variants.

No antigen is known for these receptors. Libraries were constructed by 5' RACE. Sequenced using an Illumina HiSeq 2500. TCRdb reprocessing: public reads trimmed at Q25 with fastp, clones called with MiXCR, in-frame beta chains kept. A single entry per CDR3 protein holds the most common genes and DNA from its merged rows. The sample includes under 850,000 distinct CDR3 sequences, with under 20% observed a single time. About 19% of the sample rests with the top ten. Sequencing was done on a sample of blood, either unsorted or a sorted T cell fraction (not recorded which). These receptors were collected from a male donor with ankylosing spondylitis.

This rearrangement joins TRBV12-3 or TRBV12-4 to TRBJ1-2; D not resolved. CDR3 length: 15 amino acids. The ends were cut back, 5 bases at V and 2 bases at J, with 15 bases in the middle. The CDR3 loop reads CASSLATRRNYGYTF. CDR3 DNA sequence: TGTGCCAGCAGTCTGGCAACTCGGAGGAACTATGGCTACACCTTC.

The DNA for the CDR3 is TGCAGTGCCGCGGACCCCGGGGAGAACATTCAGTACTTC. This encodes CSAADPGENIQYF. The chain employs TRBV20-1 and TRBJ2-4; D perhaps matches TRBD2 (5 bases). V lost 6 bases, J lost 7 bases, and 16 bases lay in between. This CDR3 is 13 amino acids long. Germline V gives CDR1 DFQATT, CDR2 SNEGSKA (reference sequence).

The chain is built from TRBV6-2 or TRBV6-3 and TRBJ2-7; 8 bases map to TRBD2. V shed 2 bases and J 6 bases; nucleotides not matched to a gene: 3. The CDR3 consists of 13 residues. The germline CDR1 and CDR2 sequences are MNHEY and SVGEGT. CDR3 in amino acids: CASSYGLAFEQYF. CDR3 sequence (DNA): TGTGCCAGCAGTTACGGACTAGCTTTCGAGCAGTACTTC.

This clonotype was recorded at least ten times. The chain couples TRBV29-1 to TRBJ2-7; no firm D call. The CDR3 consists of 11 residues. Trimming cost V 2 bases and J 5 bases, with 7 bases left between them. The germline V gene encodes CDR1 SQVTM and CDR2 ANQGSEA. The CDR3 DNA follows: TGCAGCGTTGAATTACGAGACGAGCAGTACTTC. This translates into CSVELRDEQYF.

This clonotype has just a few counts. The chain couples TRBV24-1 to TRBJ2-7; 7 bases align to TRBD1. From germline, CDR1 is KGHDR and CDR2 SFDVKD. There are 12 residues in the CDR3. With 4 bases clipped from V and 9 bases from J, the junction kept 5 bases outside the gene matches. Here the CDR3 reads CATSDWTGPQYF. The CDR3 DNA reads as TGTGCCACCAGTGACTGGACAGGCCCGCAGTACTTC.

The rearrangement links TRBV7-9 to TRBJ1-4; unclear D gene. Germline V gene data show CDR1 as SEHNR and CDR2 as FQNEAQ (reference sequence). V lost 5 bases and J lost 6, with 13 bases in between. The CDR3 is 14 residues long. The CDR3 sequence is CASSPVGEDEKLFF. The CDR3 nucleotides are TGTGCCAGCAGCCCGGTTGGGGAGGATGAAAAACTGTTTTTT. Full variable domain (outside the CDR3, taken from reference TRBV7-9 and TRBJ1-4): DTGVSQNPRHKITKRGQNVTFRCDPISEHNRLYWYRQTLGQGPEFLTYFQNEAQLEKSRLLSDRFSAERPKGSFSTLEIQRTEQGDSAMYLCASSPVGEDEKLFFGSGTQLSVL.

In its sample, this clonotype was seen many times. J is TRBJ1-5 and V is TRBV20-1, with 9 bases matching TRBD1. In germline, CDR1 is DFQATT, CDR2 SNEGSKA (reference sequence). V was pared by 6 bases and J by 4 bases, with 4 bases of the junction left unmatched. The CDR3 is 13 residues long. CDR3 nucleotide sequence: TGCAGTGCCCGGACAGGGGTGAATCAGCCCCAGCATTTT. This codes for CSARTGVNQPQHF.